The clone carrying this T cell receptor (beta chain) was counted many times. Its antigen is not known. The sample belongs to a study of T cells in Graves' hyperthyroidism and ophthalmopathy. Amplification targeted TCR beta CDR3 regions from RNA transcripts. First-round RT-PCR with HTBI primers amplified the TCR CDR3 region. TCRdb processed the multiplex PCR reads anew with MiXCR; each CDR3 protein has one entry. The sample holds approximately 590,000 distinct CDR3 sequences; less than 20% are singletons and the top ten take approximately 7.4%. Regarding the study as a whole: The model forecast ophthalmopathy, anticipating it by a median approximately 6.2 months before onset.

Patients aged 18 to 65 had newly diagnosed hyperthyroidism lasting under 2 months. Sequences were obtained from blood. This receptor was identified in a young woman with Graves' hyperthyroidism.

DNA for the CDR3: TGCAGCGCTAACCGGGACATTTCCTACGAGCAGTACTTC. Translating gives CSANRDISYEQYF. The chain uses TRBV29-1 and TRBJ2-7; D may be TRBD1 (6 bases). Trimming took 7 bases from V and 1 from J, leaving 14 bases between them. The CDR3 extends over 13 amino acids. Germline CDR1 SQVTM, CDR2 ANQGSEA.